The 8 T cell receptor beta chains listed next were all sequenced from one sample in a study of molecular identifiers for immune sequencing clone quantification listed by TCRdb under 2018. Receptor libraries were prepared by PCR. For sequencing, an Illumina HiSeq 4000 was employed. The public reads were reprocessed in TCRdb via fastp at Q25 and MiXCR, keeping in-frame beta chains. One record per CDR3 amino acid sequence lists the most common genes and DNA. For this sample the table gives fewer than 25,000 distinct CDR3 sequences, of which 17% were detected only once. Around 1% of the sample comes from the top ten. The source material was naive CD8+ T cells from blood, with Jurkat cell RNA spiked in. What the cell subset or site label conveys for this sample: FACS-sorted CD8+CD4-CCR7+CD45RA+ naive T cells. These receptors were obtained from a human donor in good health. Some libraries in this study had Jurkat cell RNA spiked in.

This clonotype was found many times. CDR3 in DNA: TGTGCCAGCAGTTTAATACGCCGGGACAGGGGATCGGGTGAGCAGTACTTC. Its protein is CASSLIRRDRGSGEQYF. The chain has TRBV27 and TRBJ2-7; 10 positions match TRBD1. Germline lookup yields CDR1 MNHEY and CDR2 SMNVEV (reference sequence). The CDR3 extends over 17 amino acids. V was pared by 2 bases and J by 7 bases, with 14 bases of the junction left unmatched.

By frequency in the sample, this clonotype is medium-sized. The chain links TRBV6-5 to TRBJ2-5; 13 nucleotides align to TRBD2. The V gene's germline CDR1 is MNHEY and CDR2 SVGAGI. The CDR3 runs to 16 residues. J lost 5 bases, V lost 5 bases, and 8 bases had no gene match. The CDR3 coding sequence is TGTGCCAGCAGTCCTACTAGCGGGGGGGTTGAGGAGACCCAGTACTTC. It is translated as CASSPTSGGVEETQYF.

This clonotype is judged medium-sized (0.01 to 0.1%). The chain links TRBV6-5 to TRBJ2-7, with D possibly matching TRBD1 (7 bases). The CDR3 spans 14 residues. Trimming left V 2 bases short and J 4 bases short, with 12 bases between. Germline CDR1 is MNHEY and CDR2 is SVGAGI. The CDR3: CASSYSQGGYEQYF. CDR3 in DNA: TGTGCCAGCAGTTACAGCCAGGGGGGATACGAGCAGTACTTC.

In its sample, this clonotype was seen many times. The V and J genes are TRBV7-9 and TRBJ1-1, with D unresolved. Germline CDR1 is SEHNR and CDR2 is FQNEAQ (reference sequence). The CDR3 is 13 amino acids. The germline V and J ends were trimmed by 6 bases and 7 bases, with 15 bases remaining between them. CDR3 bases: TGTGCCAGCAGAAGGGCCCAGCACCTTGAAGCTTTCTTT. This gives the protein CASRRAQHLEAFF.

On this clonotype itself: A much larger clone sits a single nucleotide away, making a read error possible. The CDR3 spells CASVGLGETPYEQYF. The DNA of the CDR3 is TGTGCCAGCGTCGGGCTGGGGGAGACCCCCTACGAGCAGTACTTC. The chain is built from TRBV27 and TRBJ2-7; D is tentatively TRBD1 or TRBD2 (5 bases each). V gave up 8 bases and J gave up 2 bases, with 19 bases separating them. Germline lookup yields CDR1 MNHEY and CDR2 SMNVEV (reference sequence). The CDR3 runs 15 residues.

Many counts were recorded for this clonotype. The chain carries TRBV12-3 or TRBV12-4 and TRBJ2-5, with unresolved D. V lost 4 bases, J lost 0 bases, and 0 bases lay in between. This CDR3 has 11 residues. In nucleotides, the CDR3 is TGTGCCAGCAGTTACCAAGAGACCCAGTACTTC. Protein sequence: CASSYQETQYF.

This sequence joins TRBV28 and TRBJ2-7; 8 nucleotides line up with TRBD1. The CDR3 extends over 15 amino acids. The ends lost 0 bases at V and 3 bases at J; junction bases unmatched: 4. CDR1 is MDHEN, CDR2 SYDVKM, per germline. CDR3: CASSLWGQAHYEQYF. CDR3 bases: TGTGCCAGCAGTTTATGGGGACAGGCACACTACGAGCAGTACTTC.

This clonotype was counted only a few times. Being one base from a much bigger clone, this may be a read error. No conserved phenylalanine or tryptophan ends this CDR3, so it is likely a read error. This sequence joins TRBV4-1 and TRBJ1-5; no clear D. V dropped 1 base and J dropped 4 bases, with 5 bases sitting between them. The CDR3 loop spans 13 amino acids. Germline V gives CDR1 MGHRA, CDR2 YSYEKL. For the CDR3, the DNA is TGCGCCAGCAGCCAAGCCAGGAATCAGCCCCAGCATCTT. Translated, it gives CASSQARNQPQHL.